Described below is a single TCR beta chain sequence and its context. The record originates from a study of T cell changes during pregnancy in multiple sclerosis. Using immunoSEQ multiplex PCR, the repertoire was profiled, and TCRdb retains in-frame clones only, with some absent. The profile shows roughly 51,000 clones, 92% of them singletons. CDR1 is LNHDA, CDR2 SQIVND, per germline (reference sequence). CDR3 length: 12 amino acids. The V gene lost 5 bases and the J gene lost 3 bases, with 5 bases spanning the gap. This sequence originates from a female donor in good health, enrolled as a control in a pregnancy study. The chain uses TRBV19 and TRBJ1-5; D unresolved. This specimen was CD4+ T cells from peripheral blood mononuclear cells, taken after pregnancy. The CDR3 DNA reads TGTGCCAGTAGTTTCTACAATCAGCCCCAGCATTTT. It is translated as CASSFYNQPQHF.